Reported below is one T cell receptor beta chain. This specimen comes from a study of blood T cell repertoires in COVID-19. About the research overall: The analysed material was cDNA or gDNA that came from T cells, B-cell-depleted T cells, or PBMCs.

In the authors' workflow: Amplification of reference gene primers was used by the study to estimate nucleated cell counts. The method was immunoSEQ multiplex PCR; TCRdb's version includes in-frame clones alone and lacks a portion of them. Clone size and V and J calls were adopted from that table, with D and trimming inferred from the DNA. The table includes 35,000 to 50,000 clones, about nine tenths detected once. Sequencing was performed on peripheral blood. This TCR was sampled from a human donor in a cohort sampled during active COVID-19.

This chain's CDR3 is CASSFFPPGQEDNYGYTF. In DNA, the CDR3 is TGTGCCAGCAGTTTCTTCCCACCGGGACAGGAGGATAACTATGGCTACACCTTC. V gene TRBV27 combines with J gene TRBJ1-2, with 8 nucleotides matching TRBD1. Germline V gene data show CDR1 as MNHEY and CDR2 as SMNVEV (reference sequence). The CDR3 runs to 18 residues. With 3 bases clipped from V and 1 base from J, the junction kept 13 bases outside the gene matches.